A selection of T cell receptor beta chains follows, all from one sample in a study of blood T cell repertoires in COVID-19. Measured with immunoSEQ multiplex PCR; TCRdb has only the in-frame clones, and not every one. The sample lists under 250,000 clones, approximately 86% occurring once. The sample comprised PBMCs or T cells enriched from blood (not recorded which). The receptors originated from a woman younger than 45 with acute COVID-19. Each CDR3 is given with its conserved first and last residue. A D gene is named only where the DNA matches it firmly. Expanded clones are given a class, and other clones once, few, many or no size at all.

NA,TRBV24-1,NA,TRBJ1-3,TGTGCCCCGACGGGGAATGGAAACACCATATATTTT,CAPTGNGNTIYF
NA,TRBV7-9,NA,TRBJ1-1,TGTGCCAGCAGGTCAGGGTTCGGGAACACTGAAGCTTTCTTT,CASRSGFGNTEAFF
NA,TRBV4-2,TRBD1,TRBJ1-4,TGTGCCAGCAAAACCAGGACAGGGAGCAATGAAAAACTGTTTTTT,CASKTRTGSNEKLFF
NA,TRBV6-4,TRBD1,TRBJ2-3,TGTGCCAGCAGTCGGACAGGGGGCGCAGGTACAGATACGCAGTATTTT,CASSRTGGAGTDTQYF
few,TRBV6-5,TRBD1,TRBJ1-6,TGTGCCAGCGGGGGGGACAGGGGATCACCCCTCCACTTT,CASGGDRGSPLHF
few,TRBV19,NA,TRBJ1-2,TGTGCCAGTAGTATAGTGGGCGAGCCAAATCCTAACTATGGCTACACCTTC,CASSIVGEPNPNYGYTF
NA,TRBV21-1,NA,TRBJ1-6,TGTGCCAGCAGCAAATCGGGAATTAATTCACCCCTCCACTTT,CASSKSGINSPLHF
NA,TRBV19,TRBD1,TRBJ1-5,TGTGCCAGTAGTAGAGGGACAGAGAATCAGCCCCAGCATTTT,CASSRGTENQPQHF
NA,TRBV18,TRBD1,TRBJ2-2,TGTGCCAGCTCACCAATCCGCCAAGGGACAGGGGGCACCGGGGAGCTGTTTTTT,CASSPIRQGTGGTGELFF
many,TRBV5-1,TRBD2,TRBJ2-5,TGCGCCAGCAGCTTTACGTCCGGGACTAGCGGGGGGGAGACCCAGTACTTC,CASSFTSGTSGGETQYF
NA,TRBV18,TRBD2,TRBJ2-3,TGTGCCAGCTCACCACCGGCTAGCGGGTACACAGATACGCAGTATTTT,CASSPPASGYTDTQYF
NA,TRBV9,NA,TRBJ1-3,TGTGCCAGCAGCCCGACCAGAGGAGAAAACACCATATATTTT,CASSPTRGENTIYF
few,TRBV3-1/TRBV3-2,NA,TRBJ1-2,TGTGCCAGCAGCCCGACACGGGATGGTTCGGGCGGCTACACCTTC,CASSPTRDGSGGYTF
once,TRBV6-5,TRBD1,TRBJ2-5,TGTGCCAGCGACAGGGGTCCGGAGACCCAGTACTTC,CASDRGPETQYF
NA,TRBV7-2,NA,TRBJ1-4,TGTGCCAGCAGCTTGGCAGGGCGGGGTGAAAAACTGTTTTTT,CASSLAGRGEKLFF
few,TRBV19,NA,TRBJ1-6,TGTGCCAGTAGCCCTTTACGGGATTCACCCCTCCACTTT,CASSPLRDSPLHF
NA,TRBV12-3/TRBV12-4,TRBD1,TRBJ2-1,TGTGCCAGCAGTTGGTCAGGGGGCAATGAGCAGTTCTTC,CASSWSGGNEQFF
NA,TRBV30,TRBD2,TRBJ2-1,TGTGCCTGGAGTGTATCCGGGGGGGGGTACAATGAGCAGTTCTTC,CAWSVSGGGYNEQFF